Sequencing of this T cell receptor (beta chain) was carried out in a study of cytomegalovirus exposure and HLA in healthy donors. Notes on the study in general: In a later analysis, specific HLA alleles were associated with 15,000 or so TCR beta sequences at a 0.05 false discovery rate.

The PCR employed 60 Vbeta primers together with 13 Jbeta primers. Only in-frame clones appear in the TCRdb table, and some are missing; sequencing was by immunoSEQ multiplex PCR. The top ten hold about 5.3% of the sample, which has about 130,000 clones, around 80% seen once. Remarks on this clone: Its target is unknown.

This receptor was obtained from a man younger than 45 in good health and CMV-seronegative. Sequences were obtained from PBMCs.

The CDR3 region is CASSLGTGVNQPQHF. The CDR3 nucleotides read TGTGCCAGCAGCTTGGGGACAGGGGTCAATCAGCCCCAGCATTTT. The chain recombines TRBV5-5 with TRBJ1-5; 9 nucleotides agree with TRBD1. The V segment lost 0 bases and the J segment 3 bases; nucleotides outside the gene matches: 1. CDR3 length: 15 residues. Germline assignment: CDR1 SGHKS and CDR2 YYEKEE (reference sequence).